The 32 T cell receptor beta chains below all came from one sample that was sequenced in a study of beta chain features in type 1 diabetes (dated by TCRdb to about 2018). Libraries were prepared through the immunoSEQ multiplex PCR assay. The entire amount of isolated RNA was reverse transcribed using the High Capacity cDNA Reverse Transcription Kit, so the sequenced TCRB transcripts were expressed ones. In TCRdb, the immuneACCESS table is reduced to in-frame sequences with V and J assigned. These tables do not hold every clone; where another copy was compared, an unresolved V gene accounts for under half, and the others remain unexplained. The sample contains under 450,000 clones, approximately 15% of them found a single time. The ten largest clones take up 0.019% of the sample. The sequenced material came from naive CD4+ T cells from blood. The sample's cell subset or site label is to be understood as: true naive CD4+ T cells. Every receptor here comes from a woman aged 18-29 years in good health.

This clone was detected a few times. The chain has TRBV5-6 and TRBJ2-7, with TRBD1 identical over 7 bases. V lost 4 bases to trimming and J lost 3 bases; unmatched junction nucleotides: 7. Germline V gene lookup returns CDR1 SGHDT and CDR2 YYEEEE. There are 14 residues in the CDR3. Written as DNA, the CDR3 is TGTGCCAGCAGCCCGGGACAGACCTTCTACGAGCAGTACTTC. Amino acids: CASSPGQTFYEQYF.

The chain is built from TRBV7-9 and TRBJ2-1; TRBD2 agrees at 7 bases. CDR1 and CDR2 from the germline V gene are SEHNR and FQNEAQ (reference sequence). CDR3 length equals 13 residues. The junction had 3 bases not matched to a gene; V was cut back by 4 bases and J by 6 bases. CDR3 loop: CASSWTSVNEQFF. The CDR3 DNA reads TGTGCCAGCAGCTGGACTAGTGTCAATGAGCAGTTCTTC.

The V call is TRBV29-1, the J call TRBJ2-5; 10 nucleotides line up with TRBD2. This CDR3 has 13 amino acids. Unmatched junction bases numbered 8, after V lost 6 bases and J lost 7 bases. Germline CDR1 is SQVTM and CDR2 is ANQGSEA. The CDR3, as DNA: TGCAGCGTCCTGGGACTAGCGTGGGGGACCCAGTACTTC. Protein sequence: CSVLGLAWGTQYF.

The chain links TRBV7-3 to TRBJ1-3; D not resolved. CDR3 size: 16 residues. CDR1 is SGHTA and CDR2 is FQGTGA in the germline V gene. Trimming removed 5 bases from V and 0 bases from J, with 14 bases in between. The CDR3 loop reads CASSTQRHGSGNTIYF. The CDR3 DNA is TGTGCCAGCAGCACCCAGAGACACGGCTCTGGAAACACCATATATTTT.

Only a few counts were recorded for this clone. The chain joins TRBV5-4 to TRBJ2-2, with 12 bases identical to TRBD2. This CDR3 contains 16 residues. Germline CDR1 reads SGHNT; CDR2 reads YYREEE (reference sequence). Trimming cost V 3 bases and J 4 bases; bases outside gene matches: 4. CDR3 bases: TGTGCCAGCAGCTCTCCGGGACTAGCGGGCACCGGGGAGCTGTTTTTT. Its protein product is CASSSPGLAGTGELFF. Using reference TRBV5-4 and TRBJ2-2 for the parts outside the CDR3, the full variable domain is ETGVTQSPTHLIKTRGQQVTLRCSSQSGHNTVSWYQQALGQGPQFIFQYYREEENGRGNFPPRFSGLQFPNYSSELNVNALELDDSALYLCASSSPGLAGTGELFFGEGSRLTVL.

The sample holds a few counts of this clone. J is TRBJ1-4 and V is TRBV28; TRBD1 is a possible D gene (6 bases). Between the trimmed V and J ends, which lost 9 bases and 3 bases, there was a span of 14 bases. Germline V lookup: CDR1 MDHEN, CDR2 SYDVKM. The CDR3 has 14 amino acids. The CDR3 bases are TGTGCCAGTTCCCCTGGGGGCCCTAATGAAAAACTGTTTTTT. Protein: CASSPGGPNEKLFF.

This chain connects TRBV7-9 to TRBJ2-3; D might be TRBD1 (5 bases). V gave up 8 bases and J gave up 0 bases, with 12 bases separating them. The germline V gene encodes CDR1 SEHNR and CDR2 FQNEAQ (reference sequence). This CDR3 comprises 14 residues. CDR3 bases: TGTGCCAGCCCCCTTGGGGCAAGCACAGATACGCAGTATTTT. Its translation is CASPLGASTDTQYF. Complete variable domain (other parts from reference TRBV7-9 and TRBJ2-3): DTGVSQNPRHKITKRGQNVTFRCDPISEHNRLYWYRQTLGQGPEFLTYFQNEAQLEKSRLLSDRFSAERPKGSFSTLEIQRTEQGDSAMYLCASPLGASTDTQYFGPGTRLTVL.

The chain employs TRBV10-3 and TRBJ2-1; perhaps TRBD2 as D (6 bases). The length of the CDR3 is 17 residues. Trimming stripped 4 bases from V and 0 bases from J, with 16 bases between. Per the germline V gene, CDR1 is ENHRY and CDR2 is SYGVKD. CDR3 bases: TGTGCCATCAGTGCCAGAATAGCGGAGAGCTCCTACAATGAGCAGTTCTTC. It translates to CAISARIAESSYNEQFF.

This clone has just a few counts. At one end the junction does not follow the germline gene, possibly because of a read error. The CDR3 protein is CASSLPQSVHF. The DNA for the CDR3 is TGCGCCAGCAGCCTTCCCCAAAGCGTGCATTTT. V gene TRBV5-1 combines with J gene TRBJ2-3; the D is unclear. This CDR3 region has 11 residues. Per germline, CDR1 SGHRS and CDR2 YFSETQ.

The rearrangement joins TRBV6-5 to TRBJ2-1; TRBD2 aligns across 7 bases. This CDR3 has 15 residues. J was trimmed by 6 bases and V by 5 bases; bases with no gene match: 10. CDR1 and CDR2 (germline): MNHEY, SVGAGI. This CDR3 is CASSPVGGLVNEQFF. Written as DNA, the CDR3 is TGTGCCAGCAGTCCCGTGGGAGGGCTCGTCAATGAGCAGTTCTTC.

The genes are TRBV5-4 and TRBJ2-4, with 9 nucleotides matching TRBD1. Trimming at V came to 5 bases and at J to 12 bases, leaving 6 bases not matched to a gene. The V gene's germline CDR1 is SGHNT and CDR2 YYREEE (reference sequence). The CDR3 is 12 residues long. The DNA of the CDR3 is TGTGCCAGCAGTTCTACAGGGGGCACTCAGTACTTC. It translates to CASSSTGGTQYF. The whole variable domain, remainder taken from reference TRBV5-4 and TRBJ2-4, is ETGVTQSPTHLIKTRGQQVTLRCSSQSGHNTVSWYQQALGQGPQFIFQYYREEENGRGNFPPRFSGLQFPNYSSELNVNALELDDSALYLCASSSTGGTQYFGAGTRLSVL.

This clone was counted only a few times. This rearrangement joins TRBV4-3 to TRBJ2-3; 9 bases fit TRBD1. In germline, CDR1 is LGHNA, CDR2 YSLEER. After removal of 5 bases from V and 3 bases from J, the junction contained 12 bases not matched to a gene. The CDR3 is 17 amino acids. This chain's CDR3 is CASSYRKTGGLTDTQYF. The CDR3 DNA reads as TGCGCCAGCAGCTACAGAAAAACAGGGGGCTTAACAGATACGCAGTATTTT.

The table lists this clone with a count of one. The chain uses TRBV9 and TRBJ1-1; TRBD1 agrees at 7 bases. Trimming removed 3 bases from V and 0 bases from J; junction bases left unmatched: 8. The CDR3 covers 16 residues. The V gene's germline CDR1 is SGDLS and CDR2 YYNGEE. The CDR3 region has the DNA TGTGCCAGCAGCGCCGACAGGGTCGGAATGAACACTGAAGCTTTCTTT. It translates to CASSADRVGMNTEAFF.

The chain is built from TRBV19 and TRBJ2-7, with 8 bases matching TRBD1. The V segment lost 5 bases and the J segment 2 bases; nucleotides outside the gene matches: 8. CDR3 size: 15 residues. The germline V gene encodes CDR1 LNHDA and CDR2 SQIVND (reference sequence). CDR3 coding DNA: TGTGCCAGTAGTGCCCCCGGGACAGGAGCCTACGAGCAGTACTTC. Translated: CASSAPGTGAYEQYF.

The rearrangement links TRBV2 to TRBJ2-7; 10 bases agree with TRBD2. The CDR3 is 17 residues long. The germline CDR1 and CDR2 sequences are SNHLY and FYNNEI. The junction had 8 bases not matched to a gene; V was cut back by 3 bases and J by 0 bases. Here the CDR3 DNA reads TGTGCCAGCAGTGATCGGTCGAGCGGGAGGGCCTCCTACGAGCAGTACTTC. Its protein is CASSDRSSGRASYEQYF.

In this sample, this clone turned up a few times. The DNA of the CDR3 is TGTGCCAGCAGCCAAGATGCGGGGGGCGTCAACTACGAGCAGTACTTC. This encodes CASSQDAGGVNYEQYF. The rearrangement joins TRBV4-2 to TRBJ2-7, with 8 bases aligning to TRBD2. The germline gives CDR1 LGHNA, CDR2 YNFKEQ. The V segment lost 0 bases and the J segment 3 bases; nucleotides outside the gene matches: 7. The CDR3 sequence is 16 residues long.

This clone was recorded only once. This rearrangement joins TRBV30 to TRBJ1-4, with 7 bases lining up with TRBD1. CDR1 and CDR2 from the germline V gene are GTSNPN and SVGIG (reference sequence). V gave up 5 bases and J gave up 7 bases; unmatched junction bases: 4. There are 12 residues in the CDR3. The CDR3 here is CAWGDRVEKLFF. CDR3 DNA: TGTGCCTGGGGTGACAGGGTTGAAAAACTGTTTTTT.

This sequence joins TRBV7-2 and TRBJ2-1; TRBD2 aligns across 8 bases. CDR1 SGHTA and CDR2 FQGNSA come from the germline V gene. Unmatched junction bases numbered 6, after V lost 4 bases and J lost 4 bases. This CDR3 is 15 amino acids long. CDR3 amino acids: CASSSTSELYNEQFF. In nucleotides, the CDR3 is TGTGCCAGCAGCTCGACTAGCGAGTTATACAATGAGCAGTTCTTC.

V usage is TRBV19 and J usage is TRBJ2-7; 7 nucleotides line up with TRBD1. Germline V gene data show CDR1 as LNHDA and CDR2 as SQIVND (reference sequence). After removal of 5 bases from V and 3 bases from J, the junction contained 16 bases not matched to a gene. The CDR3 has 17 residues. The CDR3 sequence is CASSVALHRGANYEQYF. As DNA, the CDR3 is TGTGCCAGTAGTGTAGCTCTACACAGGGGCGCTAACTACGAGCAGTACTTC.

This chain joins TRBV6-5 and TRBJ2-7; D is possibly TRBD1 (5 bases). The CDR3 runs to 14 residues. Looked up from germline, CDR1 is MNHEY and CDR2 is SVGAGI. Trimming left V 10 bases short and J 0 bases short, with 16 bases between. The CDR3 loop is CATQQGTTSYEQYF. In DNA, the CDR3 is TGTGCCACCCAGCAGGGCACAACCTCCTACGAGCAGTACTTC.

With regard to this clone: Different DNA sequences within this sample yield the same CDR3. This chain uses TRBV5-1 with TRBJ2-3; no firm D call. The CDR3 loop spans 13 amino acids. The V gene's germline CDR1 is SGHRS and CDR2 YFSETQ. Trimming took off 4 bases at V and 3 bases at J, with 9 bases between the two ends. The CDR3 DNA reads TGCGCCAGCAGCCCGGCCGGGACAGATACGCAGTATTTT. It is translated as CASSPAGTDTQYF.

The table lists this clone with a few counts. V gene TRBV30 combines with J gene TRBJ1-5; TRBD1 matches 9 bases. The V gene's germline CDR1 is GTSNPN and CDR2 SVGIG (reference sequence). Losses at the gene ends were 3 bases for V and 0 bases for J; bases not matched to a gene: 9. The CDR3 totals 17 residues. CDR3 nucleotide sequence: TGTGCCTGGAGCGAAGACAGGGGGGGATATAGCAATCAGCCCCAGCATTTT. Protein product: CAWSEDRGGYSNQPQHF.

This clone was found a few times. The rearrangement joins TRBV28 to TRBJ2-1; TRBD2 is a possible D gene (6 bases). Per germline, CDR1 MDHEN and CDR2 SYDVKM. Trimming cost V 6 bases and J 0 bases, with 12 bases left between them. The length of the CDR3 is 15 residues. CDR3 region: CASRGRDFSYNEQFF. The CDR3 DNA reads TGTGCCAGCAGGGGGCGGGACTTCTCCTACAATGAGCAGTTCTTC. The full variable domain, in which reference TRBV28 and TRBJ2-1 provide the parts outside the CDR3, is DVKVTQSSRYLVKRTGEKVFLECVQDMDHENMFWYRQDPGLGLRLIYFSYDVKMKEKGDIPEGYSVSREKKERFSLILESASTNQTSMYLCASRGRDFSYNEQFFGPGTRLTVL.

The sample holds a few counts of this clone. The chain recombines TRBV29-1 with TRBJ1-2; D possibly corresponds to TRBD1 (6 bases). The CDR3 spans 12 residues. Germline CDR1 and CDR2: SQVTM and ANQGSEA. The V gene lost 7 bases and the J gene lost 2 bases, with 11 bases spanning the gap. The CDR3 DNA sequence: TGCAGCGCCGATGGACAGAACTATGGCTACACCTTC. This codes for CSADGQNYGYTF.

The chain uses TRBV9 and TRBJ2-1; TRBD2 matches 10 bases. The V segment lost 1 base and the J segment 0 bases; nucleotides outside the gene matches: 13. The CDR3 sequence is 20 residues long. Germline assignment: CDR1 SGDLS and CDR2 YYNGEE. The CDR3 loop is CASSVSDGLAAPSSYNEQFF. CDR3 coding DNA: TGTGCCAGCAGCGTAAGTGACGGACTAGCGGCTCCTAGCTCCTACAATGAGCAGTTCTTC.

This clone has only a few counts. The J gene is TRBJ2-5, the V gene TRBV6-5; 8 bases line up with TRBD2. Trimming took 7 bases from V and 2 from J; bases not matched to a gene: 6. Looked up from germline, CDR1 is MNHEY and CDR2 is SVGAGI. The CDR3 extends over 14 amino acids. The DNA for the CDR3 is TGTGCCAGCACCAGCGGGAGACCACAAGAGACCCAGTACTTC. Translation gives CASTSGRPQETQYF.

The V and J genes are TRBV5-6 and TRBJ2-1, with 12 bases that match TRBD2. The trim removed 4 bases at V and 4 bases at J, leaving 6 bases unmatched. The V gene's germline CDR1 is SGHDT and CDR2 YYEEEE. The CDR3 runs to 16 residues. This CDR3 reads CASSTRLAGVYNEQFF. The CDR3 DNA sequence: TGTGCCAGCAGCACAAGACTAGCGGGAGTTTACAATGAGCAGTTCTTC.

The table lists this clone with a few counts. The V and J genes are TRBV5-6 and TRBJ2-4; TRBD1 agrees at 7 bases. Germline trimming cut 3 bases from V and 6 bases from J; bases unmatched to any gene: 6. This CDR3 contains 14 residues. CDR1 and CDR2 (germline): SGHDT, YYEEEE. The CDR3 nucleotides read TGTGCCAGCAGCTGGAGACAGGGCGGAAACATTCAGTACTTC. This sequence encodes CASSWRQGGNIQYF.

This clone was counted between two and nine times. This chain joins TRBV29-1 and TRBJ1-2; TRBD1 matches at 7 bases. The CDR3 is made up of 13 amino acids. V was pared by 7 bases and J by 0 bases, with 5 bases of the junction left unmatched. The V gene's germline CDR1 is SQVTM and CDR2 ANQGSEA. This CDR3 is CSAGGQSNYGYTF. The DNA for the CDR3 is TGCAGCGCCGGGGGACAGTCTAACTATGGCTACACCTTC. Based on the CDR3 plus reference TRBV29-1 and TRBJ1-2, the full variable domain is SAVISQKPSRDICQRGTSLTIQCQVDSQVTMMFWYRQQPGQSLTLIATANQGSEATYESGFVIDKFPISRPNLTFSTLTVSNMSPEDSSIYLCSAGGQSNYGYTFGSGTRLTVV.

V gene TRBV7-9 combines with J gene TRBJ2-7; 12 bases line up with TRBD2. The trim removed 5 bases at V and 4 bases at J, leaving 9 bases unmatched. Germline V gene data show CDR1 as SEHNR and CDR2 as FQNEAQ (reference sequence). This CDR3 region has 16 residues. CDR3 region: CASSRGASGRAYEQYF. CDR3 DNA: TGTGCCAGCAGCCGCGGGGCTAGCGGGAGGGCGTACGAGCAGTACTTC.

The table lists this clone with a count of one. V is TRBV5-6 and J is TRBJ2-1, with a tentative D call TRBD2 (5 bases). CDR3 length: 14 residues. Trimming stripped 6 bases from V and 8 bases from J, with 18 bases between. Germline V gives CDR1 SGHDT, CDR2 YYEEEE. The CDR3 region is CASTSLGVVDEQFF. The CDR3 nucleotides read TGTGCCAGCACCTCCCTCGGGGTTGTGGATGAGCAGTTCTTC.

V is TRBV7-9 and J is TRBJ2-3; perhaps TRBD2 as D (5 bases). The V end was cut by 5 bases, the J end by 0 bases, with 18 bases between. This CDR3 spans 17 amino acids. Per germline, CDR1 SEHNR and CDR2 FQNEAQ (reference sequence). CDR3 nucleotide sequence: TGTGCCAGCAGCCCCGGCCGGGAATCCTTGAGCACAGATACGCAGTATTTT. It codes for CASSPGRESLSTDTQYF.